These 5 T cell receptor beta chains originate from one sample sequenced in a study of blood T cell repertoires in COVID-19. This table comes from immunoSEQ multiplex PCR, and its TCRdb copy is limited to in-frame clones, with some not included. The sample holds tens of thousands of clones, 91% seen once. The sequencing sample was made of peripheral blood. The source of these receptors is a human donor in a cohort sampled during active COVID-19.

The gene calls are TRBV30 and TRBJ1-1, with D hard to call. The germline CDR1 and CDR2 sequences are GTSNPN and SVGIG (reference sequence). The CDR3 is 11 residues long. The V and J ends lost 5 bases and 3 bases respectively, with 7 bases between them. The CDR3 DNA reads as TGTGCCTGGGAGACACACACTGAAGCTTTCTTT. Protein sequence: CAWETHTEAFF.

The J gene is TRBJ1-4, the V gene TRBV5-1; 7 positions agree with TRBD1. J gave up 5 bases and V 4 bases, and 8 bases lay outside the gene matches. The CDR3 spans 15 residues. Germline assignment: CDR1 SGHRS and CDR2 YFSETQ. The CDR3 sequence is CASSARQGGNEKLFF. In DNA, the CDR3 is TGCGCCAGCAGCGCCCGACAGGGCGGCAATGAAAAACTGTTTTTT.

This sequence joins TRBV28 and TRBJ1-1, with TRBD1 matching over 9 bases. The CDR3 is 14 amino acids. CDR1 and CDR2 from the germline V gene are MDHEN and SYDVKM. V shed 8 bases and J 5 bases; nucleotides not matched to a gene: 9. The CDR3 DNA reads TGTGCCAGCGTTACTGGGACAGGGCGGACTGAAGCTTTCTTT. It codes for CASVTGTGRTEAFF.

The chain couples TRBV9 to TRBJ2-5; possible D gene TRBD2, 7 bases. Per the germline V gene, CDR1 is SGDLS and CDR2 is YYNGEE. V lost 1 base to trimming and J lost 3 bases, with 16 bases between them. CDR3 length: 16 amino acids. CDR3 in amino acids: CASSVTWGGPKETQYF. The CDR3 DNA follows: TGTGCCAGCAGCGTAACGTGGGGGGGGCCAAAAGAGACCCAGTACTTC.

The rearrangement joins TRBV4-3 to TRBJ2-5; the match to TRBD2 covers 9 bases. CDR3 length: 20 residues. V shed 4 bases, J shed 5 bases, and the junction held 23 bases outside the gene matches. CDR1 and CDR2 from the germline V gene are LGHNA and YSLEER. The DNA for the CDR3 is TGCGCCAGCAGCCCCTCGGATCGCGGGGGGGGGCGCCTCATGGGGGAGACCCAGTACTTC. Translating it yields CASSPSDRGGGRLMGETQYF.